This T cell receptor beta chain is from a study of beta chain features in type 1 diabetes. Turning to the study itself: The samples had around 100 million sorted cells examined in all.

This clone has just a few counts. Its antigen remains unknown. Trimming took 3 bases from V and 5 from J, leaving 7 bases between them. CDR1 and CDR2 (germline): SGHDN, FVKESK. The CDR3 is made up of 12 amino acids. Sorting that relied on CD45RO/CCR7/CD25/CD127/CD95/CD27 yielded CD4+ naive, central memory, regulatory and stem cell-like memory cells. cDNA synthesis used the whole RNA isolate, giving expressed TCRB sequences. The assay was immunoSEQ multiplex PCR, and TCRdb's table has in-frame clones only and misses some. The table records hundreds of thousands of clones, about 29% of them present only once. Study-wide points: Researchers cautioned that cDNA sequencing could over-represent cells with high TCR expression.

The chain links TRBV14 to TRBJ2-5; D call uncertain. The sample consisted of naive CD4+ T cells from blood. The receptor was isolated from a young man in good health. The CDR3 DNA reads TGTGCCAGCAGCCACGGCCGGGAGACCCAGTACTTC. Translated, it gives CASSHGRETQYF.